The 13 T cell receptor beta chains presented below share a single source sample, sequenced in a study of shared clonotypes between healthy human individuals. Naive CD8 cells comprised CD45RO-negative, CCR7-positively selected cells, excluding terminally differentiated effector memory CD45RA+ cells. Only in-frame clones appear in the TCRdb table, and some are missing; sequencing was by immunoSEQ multiplex PCR. Among about 590,000 clones, around 95% were seen once, and the ten largest hold 0.095% to 0.12%. Material: naive CD8+ T cells sorted from blood. The source is a woman in her thirties in good health.

This chain connects TRBV7-9 to TRBJ2-7; D not resolved. V lost 8 bases and J 2 bases, leaving 16 bases between the germline ends. Germline loops: CDR1 SEHNR, CDR2 FQNEAQ (reference sequence). The CDR3 is made up of 14 amino acids. CDR3 region: CASSPVSGPYEQYF. Written as DNA, the CDR3 is TGTGCCAGCTCCCCCGTTAGTGGCCCCTACGAGCAGTACTTC.

A word on this clone: Distinct nucleotide sequences in the sample also encode this CDR3. The V and J genes are TRBV27 and TRBJ1-1; a weak D match, TRBD1 (5 bases). This CDR3 contains 13 residues. Trimming stripped 5 bases from V and 0 bases from J, with 7 bases between. In germline, CDR1 is MNHEY, CDR2 SMNVEV (reference sequence). In nucleotides, the CDR3 is TGTGCCAGCAGTGACAGTTTGAACACTGAAGCTTTCTTT. Translation: CASSDSLNTEAFF.

The rearrangement uses TRBV4-1 and TRBJ2-7; the D call may be TRBD1 or TRBD2 (5 bases each). Trimming cost V 1 base and J 3 bases, with 16 bases left between them. There are 16 residues in the CDR3. Germline CDR1 reads MGHRA; CDR2 reads YSYEKL. For the CDR3, the DNA is TGCGCCAGCAGCCAAGCCCGAGGGGCGCCTATCTACGAGCAGTACTTC. Translating gives CASSQARGAPIYEQYF.

The V call is TRBV11-2, the J call TRBJ2-2; 8 bases are a match to TRBD2. The V and J ends lost 2 bases and 4 bases, in that order; junction bases with no gene match: 3. The germline CDR1 and CDR2 sequences are SGHAT and FQNNGV. CDR3 length: 15 residues. CDR3 DNA: TGTGCCAGCAGCTTAAGCGGGGGAATCACCGGGGAGCTGTTTTTT. Amino acids: CASSLSGGITGELFF.

J is TRBJ2-2 and V is TRBV5-4; D is unclear. The CDR3 totals 15 residues. The ends were cut back, 2 bases at V and 0 bases at J, with 8 bases in the middle. The germline V gene has CDR1 SGHNT and CDR2 YYREEE (reference sequence). CDR3 sequence: CASSFPNANTGELFF. The CDR3 region has the DNA TGTGCCAGCAGCTTTCCCAACGCGAACACCGGGGAGCTGTTTTTT.

The chain joins TRBV20-1 to TRBJ2-7; no reliable D call. Germline CDR1 is DFQATT and CDR2 is SNEGSKA (reference sequence). Trimming removed 5 bases at V and 5 bases at J, with 10 bases between. The CDR3 totals 11 residues. The CDR3 bases are TGCAGTGCTTACCTTTTCAACGAGCAGTACTTC. The encoded protein is CSAYLFNEQYF.

The chain combines TRBV10-2 with TRBJ2-1; no clear D. Trimming left V 4 bases short and J 2 bases short, with 15 bases between. CDR1 is WSHSY and CDR2 is SAAADI in the germline V gene. The CDR3 length is 16 residues. The CDR3: CASSVLDESTYNEQFF. The CDR3 DNA sequence: TGCGCCAGCAGTGTTTTAGATGAGAGCACCTACAATGAGCAGTTCTTC.

This clone was counted only a few times. The chain couples TRBV14 to TRBJ1-2, with D maybe TRBD1 (5 bases). The CDR3 runs 11 residues. Trimming stripped 8 bases from V and 5 bases from J, with 9 bases between. Per the germline V gene, CDR1 is SGHDN and CDR2 is FVKESK. The CDR3 bases are TGTGCCAGCTCGGAGGGGTATGGCTACACCTTC. Translating gives CASSEGYGYTF. The full variable domain, with the rest looked up from reference TRBV14 and TRBJ1-2, is EAGVTQFPSHSVIEKGQTVTLRCDPISGHDNLYWYRRVMGKEIKFLLHFVKESKQDESGMPNNRFLAERTGGTYSTLKVQPAELEDSGVYFCASSEGYGYTFGSGTRLTVV.

This chain uses TRBV28 with TRBJ2-1, with TRBD2 matching over 8 bases. Unmatched junction bases numbered 10, after V lost 2 bases and J lost 7 bases. This CDR3 region has 16 residues. CDR1 is MDHEN and CDR2 is SYDVKM in the germline V gene. CDR3 sequence reads: CASSLEAGVTTNEQFF. CDR3 DNA sequence: TGTGCCAGCAGTTTAGAAGCGGGGGTTACCACAAATGAGCAGTTCTTC.

This clone was observed a handful of times. Other nucleotide sequences in the sample specify the same CDR3. This chain uses TRBV4-1 with TRBJ2-7; D call uncertain. This CDR3 spans 11 amino acids. Trimming shortened V by 0 bases and J by 4 bases, and 1 base separated the two germline ends. Germline lookup yields CDR1 MGHRA and CDR2 YSYEKL. CDR3 nucleotides: TGCGCCAGCAGCCAAGATTACGAGCAGTACTTC. As protein: CASSQDYEQYF.

This chain links TRBV2 with TRBJ2-7; D is ambiguous. This CDR3 region has 13 residues. Germline CDR1 reads SNHLY; CDR2 reads FYNNEI. V lost 3 bases and J 0 bases, leaving 6 bases between the germline ends. The CDR3 protein is CASSEASSYEQYF. CDR3 nucleotides: TGTGCCAGCAGTGAGGCTAGCTCCTACGAGCAGTACTTC.

This chain links TRBV7-9 with TRBJ2-5, with D maybe TRBD2 (5 bases). This CDR3 has 15 residues. Trimming removed 5 bases at V and 1 base at J, with 14 bases between. The germline gives CDR1 SEHNR, CDR2 FQNEAQ (reference sequence). The CDR3 DNA reads as TGTGCCAGCAGCCCTCCGGGGAAACTCCAAGAGACCCAGTACTTC. This translates into CASSPPGKLQETQYF.

This rearrangement joins TRBV7-2 to TRBJ2-3; D is unclear. The germline V gene encodes CDR1 SGHTA and CDR2 FQGNSA. Trimming stripped 6 bases from V and 4 bases from J, with 14 bases between. The CDR3 spans 14 residues. CDR3 in DNA: TGTGCCAGCAGTGTAAGGGATTTCGCAGATACGCAGTATTTT. Encoded protein: CASSVRDFADTQYF.